Listed below are T cell receptor beta chains from one sample, sequenced in a study of post-analysis software for immune sequencing data. MiXCR, applied by TCRdb to the PCR reads, yields one record per CDR3 protein. The sample carries 650,000 to 850,000 distinct CDR3 sequences, about 53% recorded once. The sample taken for sequencing was blood. The receptors stem from a girl aged 10 to 17 with multiple sclerosis. Each CDR3 is given with its conserved first and last residue. The D gene is left open where the match is weak. Size is omitted from some rows. Given values are once, few, many or a class for expanded clones.

>NA|TRBV6-1|NA|16|TRBJ2-1
TGTGCCAGCAGTGAAGACAAAGGGCGATCCTACAATGAGCAGTTCTTC
CASSEDKGRSYNEQFF
>NA|TRBV6-1|NA|14|TRBJ1-2
TGTGCCAGCAGTGTGGCATCAGCGGACTATGGCTACACCTTC
CASSVASADYGYTF
>NA|TRBV7-9|TRBD1|15|TRBJ1-1
TGTGCCAGCAGCTTGACGTGGACAGGGAACACTGAAGCTTTCTTT
CASSLTWTGNTEAFF
>NA|TRBV29-1|NA|13|TRBJ2-7
TGCAGCGTTTCGCGGGCCTCCTACAATGAGCAGTACTTC
CSVSRASYNEQYF
>NA|TRBV7-3|NA|16|TRBJ2-3
TGTGCCAGCAGCTTAAGAGGCAGGGGTACCGCAGATACGCAGTATTTT
CASSLRGRGTADTQYF
>NA|TRBV27|TRBD1|14|TRBJ2-4
TGTGCCAGCAGTTTCCTACGGGACAGATACATTCAGTACTTC
CASSFLRDRYIQYF
>NA|TRBV27|NA|14|TRBJ2-3
TGTGCCAGCAGTTCCGCCATCCCCACAGATACGCAGTATTTT
CASSSAIPTDTQYF
>NA|TRBV7-6|TRBD2|16|TRBJ2-1
TGTGCCAGCAGCCTGTGGACTAGCGGGGGGCGAAATGAGCAGTTCTTC
CASSLWTSGGRNEQFF
>NA|TRBV29-1|NA|16|TRBJ1-1
TGCAGCGTCGATATAGGGGTCGTGAGTGGGAACACTGAAGCTTTCTTT
CSVDIGVVSGNTEAFF
>NA|TRBV29-1|NA|15|TRBJ2-3
TGCAGCGTTGGTCACTCACCACAGGGCACAGATACGCAGTATTTT
CSVGHSPQGTDTQYF
>NA|TRBV7-3|NA|14|TRBJ2-3
TGTGCCAGCAGCCCTGGGTCAGTCCCAGATACGCAGTATTTT
CASSPGSVPDTQYF
>NA|TRBV6-6|NA|14|TRBJ2-7
TGTGCCAGCAGTTTTCATGGGGGCCCCTACGAGCAGTACTTC
CASSFHGGPYEQYF
>many|TRBV5-1|NA|14|TRBJ2-3
TGTGCCAGCAGCTTGGGACCCAGCACAGATACGCAGTATTTT
CASSLGPSTDTQYF
>NA|TRBV7-2|TRBD1|15|TRBJ1-1
TGTGCCAGCAGCCGGCTGACAGGGGGGAACACTGAAGCTTTCTTT
CASSRLTGGNTEAFF
>NA|TRBV18|NA|16|TRBJ1-2
TGTGCCAGCTCACTCCAGGGGCCCCCGTCTTTCTATGGCTACACCTTC
CASSLQGPPSFYGYTF
>NA|TRBV2|NA|14|TRBJ1-2
TGTGCCAGCAGTTTAACAGGACTTAATCATGGCTACACCTTC
CASSLTGLNHGYTF
>NA|TRBV12-3/TRBV12-4|NA|14|TRBJ1-2
TGTGCCAGCACCACCTCCCTGCAGTCCTATGGCTACACCTTC
CASTTSLQSYGYTF
>NA|TRBV5-4|TRBD1|15|TRBJ1-2
TGTGCCAGCAGCTTGAGCGGGACAGGGGTAGGTGGCTACACCTTC
CASSLSGTGVGGYTF
>NA|TRBV28|NA|14|TRBJ2-7
TGTGCCAGCAGTTTTGGCGAGAGGGCTTACGAGCAGTACTTC
CASSFGERAYEQYF
>NA|TRBV27|NA|12|TRBJ1-1
TGTGCCAGCAGTGCGGACGGCACAGACGCTTTCTTT
CASSADGTDAFF
>many|TRBV12-3/TRBV12-4|NA|12|TRBJ2-7
TGTGCCAGCAGTGGCAACTCCTACGAGCAGTACTTC
CASSGNSYEQYF
>NA|TRBV5-1|NA|13|TRBJ2-3
TGCGCCAGCAGCCGGGGGAGTCCTGATACGCAGTATTTT
CASSRGSPDTQYF
>NA|TRBV20-1|TRBD2|15|TRBJ2-7
TGCAGTGCTAGCCTACTAGCGGGACGTAACTACGAGCAGTACTTC
CSASLLAGRNYEQYF
>NA|TRBV10-3|NA|14|TRBJ2-5
TGTGCCATCAGTGAGTCTGCGGGATTGGAGACCCAGTACTTC
CAISESAGLETQYF
>NA|TRBV10-3|NA|15|TRBJ1-5
TGTGCCATCAGTGTGTACCGGGACAACAATCAGCCCCAGCATTTT
CAISVYRDNNQPQHF
>few|TRBV6-1|TRBD1|15|TRBJ1-2
TGTGCCAGCAGTCTCACAGGGGCGTCTGCCTATGGCTACACCTTC
CASSLTGASAYGYTF
>few|TRBV3-1|NA|14|TRBJ1-1
TGTGCCAGCAGCCGCGGGCAGGGACACACTGAAGCTTTCTTT
CASSRGQGHTEAFF
>NA|TRBV5-5|TRBD1|14|TRBJ2-7
TGTGCCAGCAGTAGACAGGGGGGCGACTACGAGCAGTACTTC
CASSRQGGDYEQYF
>NA|TRBV29-1|NA|12|TRBJ1-2
TGCAGCGGTCGACTGGGTGATTATGGCTACACCTTC
CSGRLGDYGYTF
>NA|TRBV10-3|NA|11|TRBJ1-1
TGTGCCATCAGTGAAGGCCGTCGGACTTTCTTT
CAISEGRRTFF
>NA|TRBV18|NA|16|TRBJ1-4
TGTGCCAGCTCACCCTCCGCGGGGGGGACTAATGAAAAACTGTTTTTT
CASSPSAGGTNEKLFF
>NA|TRBV7-2|TRBD1|15|TRBJ1-4
TGTGCCAGCAGCTTAGATCGACAGGGGGGTGAAAAACTGTTTTTT
CASSLDRQGGEKLFF
>NA|TRBV14|NA|13|TRBJ1-2
TGTGCCAGCAGCCAACCCGGGGACTATGGCTACACCTTC
CASSQPGDYGYTF
>few|TRBV7-9|NA|14|TRBJ1-1
TGTGCCAGCAGCTTAATTCGCCAGAACACTGAAGCTTTCTTT
CASSLIRQNTEAFF
>NA|TRBV12-3/TRBV12-4|NA|13|TRBJ2-7
TGTGCCAGCAGTTTCGAACGTAAAGGCGAGCAGTACTTC
CASSFERKGEQYF
>few|TRBV5-6|NA|14|TRBJ2-5
TGTGCCAGCCTACCTGGCCTCCGAGGGGAGACCCAGTACTTC
CASLPGLRGETQYF
>NA|TRBV20-1|NA|12|TRBJ2-7
TGCAGTGCTCAGACTGAGGCCTACGAGCAGTACTTC
CSAQTEAYEQYF
>NA|TRBV18|TRBD1|16|TRBJ2-7
TGTGCCAGCTCACCAACAGGGGACCGGCTCTCCTACGAGCAGTACTTC
CASSPTGDRLSYEQYF
>NA|TRBV4-3|TRBD1|18|TRBJ2-2
TGCGCCAGCAGCCAAGAGGCCGTGGCACTGACAGGGGCCGGGGAGCTGTTTTTT
CASSQEAVALTGAGELFF
>few|TRBV9|TRBD1|16|TRBJ2-7
TGTGCCAGCAGCGTCTCCTCTGGACAGGGAACCTACGAGCAGTACTTC
CASSVSSGQGTYEQYF
>NA|TRBV2|TRBD2|15|TRBJ2-1
TGTGCCAGCAGGATGGGACTAGGGAGCTTCAATGAGCAGTTCTTC
CASRMGLGSFNEQFF
>NA|TRBV9|TRBD1|16|TRBJ2-5
TGTGCCAGCAGCGTATCATCACAGGGGGGCCAAGAGACCCAGTACTTC
CASSVSSQGGQETQYF
>NA|TRBV7-9|NA|13|TRBJ2-1
TGTGCCAGCAGTCTAGTGTTGAGCAATGAGCAGTTCTTC
CASSLVLSNEQFF
>NA|TRBV11-2|TRBD2|17|TRBJ2-5
TGTGCCAGCAGCTTAGGAAGATTGCGGGGGATCCAAGAGACCCAGTACTTC
CASSLGRLRGIQETQYF
>NA|TRBV5-5|NA|13|TRBJ2-1
TGTGCCAGCACCTTCCCAGGGAGAAATGAGCAGTTCTTC
CASTFPGRNEQFF
>NA|TRBV12-3/TRBV12-4|TRBD2|15|TRBJ2-7
TGTGCCAGCAGTCGGATAGCGGGAGCCTCCTACGAGCAGTACTTC
CASSRIAGASYEQYF
>NA|TRBV10-3|NA|13|TRBJ1-1
TGTGCCACCGGGACTGGCATGAACACTGAAGCTTTCTTT
CATGTGMNTEAFF
>few|TRBV7-2|TRBD2|17|TRBJ2-3
TGTGCCAGCAGCCAGATCCGACTAGCGGGGTACACAGATACGCAGTATTTT
CASSQIRLAGYTDTQYF
>NA|TRBV2|TRBD1|14|TRBJ2-7
TGTGCCAGCATGCTGACAGGGACAGGCTACGAGCAGTACTTC
CASMLTGTGYEQYF
>NA|TRBV12-3/TRBV12-4|NA|18|TRBJ2-5
TGTGCCAGCAGTTTAAAGGAATCCCCAGTCTATGGCGAAGAGACCCAGTACTTC
CASSLKESPVYGEETQYF
>NA|TRBV11-2|TRBD2|15|TRBJ2-7
TGTGCCAGCAGCTTAGGGTCTAGCGGTACCTACGAGCAGTACTTC
CASSLGSSGTYEQYF
>few|TRBV7-6|NA|15|TRBJ1-1
TGTGCCAGCAGCTCTGGGAGGGGCGGACTGACTGAAGCTTTCTTT
CASSSGRGGLTEAFF
>NA|TRBV7-6|NA|19|TRBJ1-2
TGTGCCAGCAGCTTAAGTGTGACTGAGGGCAGGGGTAACTTCTATGGCTACACCTTC
CASSLSVTEGRGNFYGYTF